These T cell receptor beta chains were read from a single sample in a study. TCRdb recomputed calls from the 5' RACE reads with MiXCR, one row per CDR3 protein. The sample lists 34,000 or so distinct CDR3 sequences, 25% to 30% seen once, with less than 2.5% in the top ten. Sequencing was done on a sample of tumor-infiltrating Tregs sorted from the breast tumor. These TCRs come from a female donor with breast cancer. Each CDR3 is given with its conserved first and last residue. The D gene is left open where the match is weak. Clone size, where shown, is once, few, many, or a class for clones that have expanded.

v_gene: TRBV11-2
abundance: medium-sized
d_gene: -
j_gene: TRBJ2-6
CDR3nt: TGTGCCAGCAGCTTAGAGACAGGTTTTCTGGGGGCCAACGTCCTGACTTTC
CDR3aa: CASSLETGFLGANVLTF

v_gene: TRBV20-1
abundance: -
d_gene: -
j_gene: TRBJ1-3
CDR3nt: TGCAGTGCTAGGGAGGGAGGAGCTGGAAACACCATATATTTT
CDR3aa: CSAREGGAGNTIYF

v_gene: TRBV7-2
abundance: -
d_gene: -
j_gene: TRBJ2-5
CDR3nt: TGTGCCAGCAGTCCTACTAGTAAAGAGACCCAGTACTTC
CDR3aa: CASSPTSKETQYF

v_gene: TRBV7-8
abundance: -
d_gene: TRBD1
j_gene: TRBJ2-1
CDR3nt: TGTGCCAGCAGCACCCCACAGGGGTTGTCCTACAATGAGCAGTTCTTC
CDR3aa: CASSTPQGLSYNEQFF

v_gene: TRBV20-1
abundance: many
d_gene: TRBD2
j_gene: TRBJ2-1
CDR3nt: TGCAGTGCTCCGGGAGGGCTGGCCAATGAGCAGTTCTTC
CDR3aa: CSAPGGLANEQFF

v_gene: TRBV9
abundance: -
d_gene: TRBD1
j_gene: TRBJ1-6
CDR3nt: TGTGCCAGCAGCGTAGCCGACAGGGGGCTTTCACCCCTCCACTTT
CDR3aa: CASSVADRGLSPLHF

v_gene: TRBV12-3/TRBV12-4
abundance: -
d_gene: TRBD2
j_gene: TRBJ2-3
CDR3nt: TGTGCCAGCAGTTTAGGACTAGCGGCAGATACGCAGTATTTT
CDR3aa: CASSLGLAADTQYF

v_gene: TRBV20-1
abundance: many
d_gene: -
j_gene: TRBJ2-4
CDR3nt: TGCAGTGCTAGAAAGGACGGGGCCAAAAACATTCAGTACTTC
CDR3aa: CSARKDGAKNIQYF

v_gene: TRBV7-2
abundance: many
d_gene: -
j_gene: TRBJ2-7
CDR3nt: TGTGCCAGCAGCTTAGGCGGGACGGGGTCCTACGAGCAGTACTTC
CDR3aa: CASSLGGTGSYEQYF

v_gene: TRBV3-1
abundance: -
d_gene: TRBD2
j_gene: TRBJ2-1
CDR3nt: TGTGCCTGCAACGGGAGGGTACCCAATGAGCAGTTCTTC
CDR3aa: CACNGRVPNEQFF

v_gene: TRBV5-1
abundance: many
d_gene: -
j_gene: TRBJ1-1
CDR3nt: TGCGCCAGCAGCTTGGTCGGAAGGAGTCAAGCTTTCTTT
CDR3aa: CASSLVGRSQAFF

v_gene: TRBV29-1
abundance: medium-sized
d_gene: -
j_gene: TRBJ2-1
CDR3nt: TGCAGCGTTAACAGAGGGGGTGGCTACAATGAGCAGTTCTTC
CDR3aa: CSVNRGGGYNEQFF

v_gene: TRBV5-1
abundance: few
d_gene: TRBD2
j_gene: TRBJ2-3
CDR3nt: TGCGCCAGCAGCTCCGGGGGAGGGGTTGATACGCAGTATTTT
CDR3aa: CASSSGGGVDTQYF

v_gene: TRBV6-1
abundance: -
d_gene: -
j_gene: TRBJ1-2
CDR3nt: TGTGCCAGCAGTGAACAGGGCCCGAGGGACTATGGCTACCCCTTC
CDR3aa: CASSEQGPRDYGYPF

v_gene: TRBV20-1
abundance: many
d_gene: TRBD1
j_gene: TRBJ1-1
CDR3nt: TGCAGTGCTAGACAGGGGGCTTTGAACACTGAAGCTTTCTTT
CDR3aa: CSARQGALNTEAFF

v_gene: TRBV15
abundance: few
d_gene: TRBD2
j_gene: TRBJ2-7
CDR3nt: TGTGCCACCAGCAGAGATCAAATTAGCGGGAGGTACGAGCAGTACTTC
CDR3aa: CATSRDQISGRYEQYF

v_gene: TRBV6-1
abundance: -
d_gene: -
j_gene: TRBJ2-7
CDR3nt: TGTGCCAGCAGTGTTGGGACCGCGACCTACGAGCAGTACTTC
CDR3aa: CASSVGTATYEQYF

v_gene: TRBV3-1
abundance: -
d_gene: -
j_gene: TRBJ1-1
CDR3nt: TGTGCCAGCAGCCCCTGGGCAACAGACACTGAAGCTTTCTTT
CDR3aa: CASSPWATDTEAFF

v_gene: TRBV12-3/TRBV12-4
abundance: few
d_gene: TRBD1
j_gene: TRBJ2-7
CDR3nt: TGTGCCAGCAGTTTTAGACAGGGGGCCTACGAGCAGTACTTC
CDR3aa: CASSFRQGAYEQYF

v_gene: TRBV4-1
abundance: -
d_gene: -
j_gene: TRBJ1-2
CDR3nt: -
CDR3aa: CASSQAVLRTVDGYTF

v_gene: TRBV30
abundance: -
d_gene: -
j_gene: TRBJ2-1
CDR3nt: TGTGCCTGGAGTTCGGGAGTTGAGCAGTTCTTC
CDR3aa: CAWSSGVEQFF

v_gene: TRBV12-3/TRBV12-4
abundance: medium-sized
d_gene: -
j_gene: TRBJ2-5
CDR3nt: TGTGCCAGCACAGGACAAGCGAGCCCACAAGAGACCCAGTACTTC
CDR3aa: CASTGQASPQETQYF

v_gene: TRBV12-3/TRBV12-4
abundance: few
d_gene: -
j_gene: TRBJ2-7
CDR3nt: TGTGCCAGCAGTTTTCGGGTTGGCTATTCTTACGAGCAGTACTTC
CDR3aa: CASSFRVGYSYEQYF

v_gene: TRBV6-5
abundance: many
d_gene: -
j_gene: TRBJ2-1
CDR3nt: TGTGCCAGCAGTGAACGGACTCCCGGGCAGCAGTTCTTC
CDR3aa: CASSERTPGQQFF

v_gene: TRBV20-1
abundance: many
d_gene: TRBD2
j_gene: TRBJ2-1
CDR3nt: TGCAGTGCTAGGAAGCCGGGACTAGGATACAATGAGCAGTTCTTC
CDR3aa: CSARKPGLGYNEQFF

v_gene: TRBV12-3/TRBV12-4
abundance: medium-sized
d_gene: -
j_gene: TRBJ1-2
CDR3nt: TGTGCCAGCAGTTTAGCGGGGGCGCGGGGCTACACCTTC
CDR3aa: CASSLAGARGYTF

v_gene: TRBV5-4
abundance: few
d_gene: -
j_gene: TRBJ1-1
CDR3nt: TGTGCCAGCAGCAGCCTGGATGCGGGCACTGAAGCTTTCTTT
CDR3aa: CASSSLDAGTEAFF

v_gene: TRBV9
abundance: -
d_gene: -
j_gene: TRBJ1-4
CDR3nt: TGTGCCAGCAGCGTAGGCAGCTCAACTAATGAAAAACTGTTTTTT
CDR3aa: CASSVGSSTNEKLFF

v_gene: TRBV19
abundance: few
d_gene: -
j_gene: TRBJ1-5
CDR3nt: TGTGCCAGTAGTATAGTTGCGGGGGCAGAGCAGCCCCAGCATTTT
CDR3aa: CASSIVAGAEQPQHF

v_gene: TRBV29-1
abundance: -
d_gene: -
j_gene: TRBJ1-1
CDR3nt: TGCAGCACCTCGGAGGGGGTAGAAGAAGCTTTCTTT
CDR3aa: CSTSEGVEEAFF

v_gene: TRBV29-1
abundance: many
d_gene: TRBD2
j_gene: TRBJ2-1
CDR3nt: TGCAGCGTTGCAACTAGCGGATACTACAATGAGCAGTTCTTC
CDR3aa: CSVATSGYYNEQFF

v_gene: TRBV3-1
abundance: -
d_gene: -
j_gene: TRBJ2-1
CDR3nt: TGTGCCAGCAGCCAAGTGGGCGGGACTGAGCAGTTCTTC
CDR3aa: CASSQVGGTEQFF

v_gene: TRBV24-1
abundance: -
d_gene: -
j_gene: TRBJ2-3
CDR3nt: TGTGCCACCAGTGATTTTAGCGGGACAGCGGATACGCAGTATTTT
CDR3aa: CATSDFSGTADTQYF

v_gene: TRBV5-1
abundance: many
d_gene: -
j_gene: TRBJ1-1
CDR3nt: TGCGCCAGCAGCTTGGCGATTAGGGAGAACACTGAAGCTTTCTTT
CDR3aa: CASSLAIRENTEAFF

v_gene: TRBV12-3/TRBV12-4
abundance: few
d_gene: -
j_gene: TRBJ2-3
CDR3nt: TGTGCCAGCAGTTACCGCGGGGTAGCAGCAGATACGCAGTATTTT
CDR3aa: CASSYRGVAADTQYF

v_gene: TRBV20-1
abundance: -
d_gene: TRBD2
j_gene: TRBJ2-1
CDR3nt: TGCAGTGCTAGACCTAGCGGGAGGGATGAGCAGTTCTTC
CDR3aa: CSARPSGRDEQFF

v_gene: TRBV10-1
abundance: -
d_gene: TRBD2
j_gene: TRBJ2-1
CDR3nt: TGCGCCAGCAGTGAGGGCCTTTGGGGGGGTAAGCAGTTCTTC
CDR3aa: CASSEGLWGGKQFF

v_gene: TRBV7-2
abundance: many
d_gene: -
j_gene: TRBJ1-2
CDR3nt: TGTGCCAGCAGCTTAGAGGGGCTGGACGCGTTTGGCTACACCTTC
CDR3aa: CASSLEGLDAFGYTF

v_gene: TRBV6-1
abundance: medium-sized
d_gene: -
j_gene: TRBJ1-1
CDR3nt: TGTGCCAGCAGGATCTCAGGGGAATCCCAAGCTTTCTTT
CDR3aa: CASRISGESQAFF

v_gene: TRBV10-3
abundance: many
d_gene: TRBD1
j_gene: TRBJ1-2
CDR3nt: TGTGCCATCAGTGATACCGGGACAGGGGACAACTATGGCTACACCTTC
CDR3aa: CAISDTGTGDNYGYTF

v_gene: TRBV30
abundance: -
d_gene: TRBD2
j_gene: TRBJ2-1
CDR3nt: TGTGCCTGGACCCCGGGACTACATGAGCAGTTCTTC
CDR3aa: CAWTPGLHEQFF